This is a list of T cell receptor beta chains from one sample in a study of OX40 agonist ivuxolimab in advanced cancers. Assay: immunoSEQ multiplex PCR; the TCRdb copy retains only in-frame clones and omits some. The sample yields over 55,000 clones, about four fifths seen once. The sample in question was CD4+ or CD8+ T cells sorted from blood, obtained in a trial of the OX40 agonist ivuxolimab. These receptors were obtained from an adult with an advanced solid tumor such as melanoma, head and neck, liver or kidney cancer. CDR3s include the opening cysteine and the closing phenylalanine or tryptophan. The D gene is left open where the match is weak. The size entry is marked missing in some rows and otherwise reads once, few, many or a size class.

cdr3_length,d_call,v_call,j_call,clone_size,cdr3_nt,cdr3_aa
16,.,TRBV7-2,TRBJ1-3,.,TGTGCCAGCAGCGCCGAACAGCTAAGCTCTGGAAACACCATATATTTT,CASSAEQLSSGNTIYF
15,.,TRBV7-8,TRBJ1-2,.,TGTGCCAGCAGCCCCCGGTTACAGAGCTCCTATGGCTACACCTTC,CASSPRLQSSYGYTF
13,.,TRBV21-1,TRBJ1-5,.,TGTGCCAGCAGCAAAGGGCCGGATCAGCCCCAGCATTTT,CASSKGPDQPQHF
17,TRBD1,TRBV12-5,TRBJ1-1,.,TGTGCTAGTGGTTTTGTTGGTCAGGGGGGTGGGAACACTGAAGCTTTCTTT,CASGFVGQGGGNTEAFF
14,TRBD1,TRBV6-6,TRBJ2-2,once,TGTGCCAGCAACCGGGACAGGGCGAGCGGGGAGCTGTTTTTT,CASNRDRASGELFF
14,.,TRBV11-1,TRBJ1-2,.,TGTGCCAGCAGCACGAACCAACTTAGGGAGGGCTACACCTTC,CASSTNQLREGYTF
14,TRBD1,TRBV5-1,TRBJ2-7,.,TGCGCCAGCAGCACTGGACAGGGGGTAAACGAGCAGTACTTC,CASSTGQGVNEQYF
14,TRBD1,TRBV27,TRBJ1-3,.,TGTGCCAGCAGGGGGACAGGTTACGGAAACACCATATATTTT,CASRGTGYGNTIYF
12,.,TRBV28,TRBJ1-2,.,TGTGCCAGCATGGGGGGGTCCTATGGCTACACCTTC,CASMGGSYGYTF
17,TRBD1,TRBV28,TRBJ1-4,.,TGTGCCAGCAGTTCTTTGGGACAGCCCACAACTAATGAAAAACTGTTTTTT,CASSSLGQPTTNEKLFF
15,.,TRBV7-2,TRBJ2-5,.,TGTGCCAGCAGCTTAGCGAGGAGTAGCGGCGAGACCCAGTACTTC,CASSLARSSGETQYF
13,TRBD1,TRBV10-3,TRBJ1-2,once,TGTGCCATCAATACAGGGGGAGGCTATGGCTACACCTTC,CAINTGGGYGYTF
15,.,TRBV6-1,TRBJ2-6,.,TGTGCCAGCAGCGGATGGTCTTCTGGGGCCAACGTCCTGACTTTC,CASSGWSSGANVLTF
16,TRBD1,TRBV27,TRBJ2-7,.,TGTGCCAGCAGTTTAGGAAGGACAGGGATACGTGTCGAGCAGTACTTC,CASSLGRTGIRVEQYF
14,.,TRBV15,TRBJ1-1,.,TGTGCCACCAGCAGAACCTACTTAGACACTGAAGCTTTCTTT,CATSRTYLDTEAFF
17,.,TRBV13,TRBJ2-5,.,TGTGCCAGCAGCTTAGGATGGGACTCCTATTCCCAAGAGACCCAGTACTTC,CASSLGWDSYSQETQYF
15,.,TRBV30,TRBJ1-5,.,TGTGCCTGGAGTGTCCGGTGGGGGGCGGGTCAGCCCCAGCATTTT,CAWSVRWGAGQPQHF
16,TRBD1,TRBV5-1,TRBJ1-1,.,TGCGCCAGCAGCTTGGGGGGGACAGGAAAAAACACTGAAGCTTTCTTT,CASSLGGTGKNTEAFF
17,.,TRBV5-4,TRBJ2-2,.,TGTGCCAGCAGGCCTACGTCAGGGGCAGAGAACACCGGGGAGCTGTTTTTT,CASRPTSGAENTGELFF
16,.,TRBV11-2,TRBJ1-5,.,TGTGCCAGCAGCTTAAAACCCGAAGGGGGCAATCAGCCCCAGCATTTT,CASSLKPEGGNQPQHF
12,TRBD1,TRBV6-5,TRBJ1-2,few,TGTGCCAGCACCAATCGACAGGGGAGCTACACCTTC,CASTNRQGSYTF
14,.,TRBV5-4,TRBJ2-7,.,TGTGCCAGCAGCTTGGAGGGGGTCTCCTACGAGCAGTACTTC,CASSLEGVSYEQYF
15,.,TRBV6-1,TRBJ1-5,.,TGTGCCAGCAGTGAAGCGCGTGGGGTTGGGCAGCCCCAGCATTTT,CASSEARGVGQPQHF
17,TRBD1,TRBV4-3,TRBJ1-1,.,TGCGCCAGCAGCCAAGGACAGGGTCAGGGTCCCCACCCTGAAGCTTTCTTT,CASSQGQGQGPHPEAFF
16,TRBD2,TRBV10-1,TRBJ2-3,.,TGCGCCAGCAGTGACCCGACTAGCGGAAGCACAGATACGCAGTATTTT,CASSDPTSGSTDTQYF
14,.,TRBV7-2,TRBJ1-6,.,TGTGCCAGCAGCCCCCGCAGGGTAGGATCACCCCTCCACTTT,CASSPRRVGSPLHF
13,TRBD1,TRBV5-1,TRBJ1-1,.,TGCGCCAGCGTGGGACAGCCGAACACTGAAGCTTTCTTT,CASVGQPNTEAFF
13,.,TRBV10-3,TRBJ1-1,.,TGTGCCATAGCGCGCGACAGGAACACTGAAGCTTTCTTT,CAIARDRNTEAFF
16,.,TRBV7-6,TRBJ2-3,.,TGTGCCAGCGCCGGCGGATTAGCCCGAGGATCAGATACGCAGTATTTT,CASAGGLARGSDTQYF
14,TRBD2,TRBV6-4,TRBJ2-1,.,TGTGCCAGCAGTCTCGAGCGGGAGGGCAATGAGCAGTTCTTC,CASSLEREGNEQFF
15,.,TRBV5-1,TRBJ2-3,.,TGCGCCAGCAGCTCGTCCAGGGGGGGCACAGATACGCAGTATTTT,CASSSSRGGTDTQYF
17,.,TRBV27,TRBJ2-7,.,TGTGCCAGCAGTTTAATGTTTGGGACTGCCTCTACCTACGAGCAGTACTTC,CASSLMFGTASTYEQYF
15,TRBD1,TRBV6-5,TRBJ2-1,few,TGTGCCAGCAGACCCCGGGACAGGGCTCTCAATGAGCAGTTCTTC,CASRPRDRALNEQFF
14,TRBD1,TRBV6-5,TRBJ1-2,.,TGTGCCAGCCGGGGGGACAGTCTAGTACGTGGCTACACCTTC,CASRGDSLVRGYTF
12,.,TRBV7-9,TRBJ2-7,.,TGTGCCAGCAGCTTAGAACGGTACGAGCAGTACTTC,CASSLERYEQYF